The T cell receptor beta chain described here comes from a study of cytomegalovirus exposure and HLA in healthy donors. Study observations and caveats: Among CMV-associated TCR beta chains, most appeared HLA-restricted in a later analysis. In presence/absence analyses, roughly uniform sequencing depth across donors was assumed. There were 160 or so TCR beta chains listed as cytomegalovirus-associated.

The PCR employed 60 Vbeta primers together with 13 Jbeta primers. The table came from immunoSEQ multiplex PCR; TCRdb's copy has only in-frame clones and leaves some out. The sample lists approximately 160,000 clones, around 83% occurring once. About this clone: The antigen is not known.

CDR3 length: 14 residues. Germline CDR1 is MNHEY and CDR2 is SMNVEV (reference sequence). Trimming took 1 base from V and 2 from J, leaving 9 bases between them. The source is a man aged 45-65 years in good health and CMV-seropositive. Sequencing was performed on PBMCs. The chain has TRBV27 and TRBJ2-7, with D maybe TRBD2 (5 bases). CDR3 coding DNA: TGTGCCAGCAGTTTATGGGCCGGGACCTACGAGCAGTACTTC. Translated, it gives CASSLWAGTYEQYF.